A single sample is the source of the 10 T cell receptor beta chains below, sequenced in a study of immunodeficiency. Clones were read by immunoSEQ multiplex PCR, and TCRdb kept only the in-frame ones, dropping some. The sample yields fewer than 5,000 clones, under 95% seen once. The sequencing input was CD4+ T cells from blood. Receptors originate from a human donor in good health.

The V call is TRBV2, the J call TRBJ1-1; no clear D. Between the trimmed V and J ends, which lost 5 bases and 5 bases, there was a span of 12 bases. The CDR3 has 13 residues. Germline V CDR1 and CDR2: SNHLY, FYNNEI. The CDR3 nucleotides are TGTGCCAGCAGTCAGAAACTTTCGACTGAAGCTTTCTTT. It codes for CASSQKLSTEAFF. Based on the CDR3 plus reference TRBV2 and TRBJ1-1, the full variable domain is EPEVTQTPSHQVTQMGQEVILRCVPISNHLYFYWYRQILGQKVEFLVSFYNNEISEKSEIFDDQFSVERPDGSNFTLKIRSTKLEDSAMYFCASSQKLSTEAFFGQGTRLTVV.

V is TRBV19 and J is TRBJ2-3; TRBD1 aligns across 9 bases. The junction had 12 bases not matched to a gene; V was cut back by 5 bases and J by 6 bases. Germline V CDR1 and CDR2: LNHDA, SQIVND (reference sequence). This CDR3 spans 16 amino acids. Here the CDR3 DNA reads TGTGCCAGTAGTGACAGGGGGAGTGTAGTTAGGGATACGCAGTATTTT. It encodes CASSDRGSVVRDTQYF.

This chain connects TRBV5-5 to TRBJ2-6, with no clear D. Germline V gene sequence: CDR1 SGHKS, CDR2 YYEKEE (reference sequence). V gave up 0 bases and J gave up 0 bases, with 7 bases separating them. CDR3 length: 16 amino acids. The CDR3 sequence: CASSLVLTSGANVLTF. CDR3 nucleotides: TGTGCCAGCAGCTTGGTACTGACCTCTGGGGCCAACGTCCTGACTTTC.

The CDR3 reads CASSHRTSYEQYF. The CDR3, as DNA: TGTGCCAGCAGCCACCGAACCTCCTACGAGCAGTACTTC. The chain links TRBV3-1 (or the pseudogene TRBV3-2) to TRBJ2-7; D unresolved. The CDR3 is made up of 13 amino acids. The V gene's germline CDR1 is LGHDT and CDR2 YNNKEL (reference sequence). Trimming shortened V by 3 bases and J by 0 bases, and 6 bases separated the two germline ends.

In this sample, this clone turned up once. This chain links TRBV2 with TRBJ1-4; the D gene is possibly TRBD1 (6 bases). Germline V lookup: CDR1 SNHLY, CDR2 FYNNEI. The V gene lost 8 bases and the J gene lost 5 bases, with 18 bases spanning the gap. The CDR3 has 15 amino acids. CDR3 in DNA: TGTGCCAGCCGGGGCCGGCCAGGGGTAAATGAAAAACTGTTTTTT. Its translation is CASRGRPGVNEKLFF.

The gene calls are TRBV28 and TRBJ2-7; 7 bases are shared with TRBD1. Germline V lookup: CDR1 MDHEN, CDR2 SYDVKM. The CDR3 extends over 16 amino acids. V shed 4 bases and J 5 bases; nucleotides not matched to a gene: 14. CDR3 in amino acids: CASSYVGPNRGHEQYF. As DNA, the CDR3 is TGTGCCAGCAGTTACGTGGGCCCAAACAGGGGCCACGAGCAGTACTTC.

V gene TRBV18 combines with J gene TRBJ2-5, with D unresolved. CDR1 and CDR2 (germline): KGHSH, LQKENI. The CDR3 is 13 amino acids. Trimming pared 3 bases from V and 5 bases from J, leaving 10 bases between. CDR3 protein: CASSPFGVETQYF. The CDR3 coding sequence is TGTGCCAGCTCACCCTTTGGTGTGGAGACCCAGTACTTC.

The chain combines TRBV6-1 with TRBJ2-4; D not resolved. The CDR3 totals 13 residues. Trimming took off 2 bases at V and 8 bases at J, with 10 bases between the two ends. CDR1 is MNHNS, CDR2 SASEGT, per germline. CDR3 sequence reads: CASSEQSMDIQYF. The CDR3 region has the DNA TGTGCCAGCAGTGAACAGTCGATGGACATTCAGTACTTC.

The chain employs TRBV5-5 and TRBJ2-3; 7 bases are a match to TRBD1. The germline CDR1 and CDR2 sequences are SGHKS and YYEKEE (reference sequence). CDR3 length: 14 amino acids. Unmatched junction bases numbered 7, after V lost 6 bases and J lost 3 bases. The CDR3 nucleotides are TGTGCCAGCACCATGACAGGGTGGACAGATACGCAGTATTTT. Its translation: CASTMTGWTDTQYF.

The chain joins TRBV4-1 to TRBJ2-7; TRBD1 agrees at 7 bases. V shed 4 bases and J 0 bases; nucleotides not matched to a gene: 9. The CDR3 runs 16 residues. Germline CDR1 and CDR2: MGHRA and YSYEKL. Written as DNA, the CDR3 is TGCGCCAGCAGCCGAACATCGACAGGGATCTCCTACGAGCAGTACTTC. This encodes CASSRTSTGISYEQYF.